This T cell receptor (beta chain) was captured in a study of regulatory T cells in long-lasting Graves disease. Worth noting for this clonotype: This may be a read error: a much more frequent sequence differs by one nucleotide.

Investigators prepared the TCR beta libraries by applying iRepertoire HTBI primers and Arm-PCR of CDR3 regions. TCRdb re-derived calls from the multiplex PCR reads in MiXCR, one entry per CDR3 protein. This table holds fewer than 450,000 distinct CDR3 sequences, about 25% found once. The CDR3 spans 12 residues. The germline CDR1 and CDR2 sequences are MDHEN and SYDVKM. Trimming took off 8 bases at V and 2 bases at J, with 7 bases between the two ends. Time point given: persistent/refractory GD, antithyroid drugs over 5 years with positive TRAb. Preparation of the TCR library used RNA extracted from PBMCs.

The sequenced sample was peripheral blood mononuclear cells (PBMCs), obtained when the disease was refractory, from a patient treated with antithyroid drugs. This TCR was sampled from a female donor with Graves disease. The V call is TRBV28, the J call TRBJ1-5; no definite D call. CDR3 sequence: CASVSGNQPQHF. The CDR3 DNA reads TGTGCCAGCGTGAGCGGCAATCAGCCCCAGCATTTT.